This T cell receptor beta chain emerged from a study of human T cells and chemical hapten exposure. Researchers extracted total RNA from unfractionated whole blood. Study-wide findings and caveats: DPC sensitization left the count of TCRs above 1 in 1000 unchanged.

Library construction involved attaching unique molecular identifiers to individual cDNA molecules, which allowed quantitative, reproducible TCR counting. In the original workflow: Per sample, the median was around 100,000 TCRs, with values from roughly 25,000 to 750,000. From the reads, TCRdb called clonotypes with MiXCR, one entry per CDR3 protein. The V and J calls were not made by the authors but by TCRdb's processing. The repertoire includes about 120,000 distinct CDR3 sequences, roughly 8.5% of them detected once, and roughly 1.5% sits in the top ten. This clonotype was found many times. Its target is not known. The sequence was collected from a human donor in good health. Some clones in this sample may be carry-over from other donors' samples. The sample was whole blood.

In DNA, the CDR3 is TGTGCCAGCAGTGAAGGAGGGACTGATGGCTACACCTTC. Residues: CASSEGGTDGYTF. This chain connects TRBV6-1 to TRBJ1-2, with D possibly being TRBD1 (5 bases). The germline gives CDR1 MNHNS, CDR2 SASEGT. The V end lost 1 base, the J end lost 6 bases, and 9 bases lay between the germline ends. This CDR3 has 13 amino acids.